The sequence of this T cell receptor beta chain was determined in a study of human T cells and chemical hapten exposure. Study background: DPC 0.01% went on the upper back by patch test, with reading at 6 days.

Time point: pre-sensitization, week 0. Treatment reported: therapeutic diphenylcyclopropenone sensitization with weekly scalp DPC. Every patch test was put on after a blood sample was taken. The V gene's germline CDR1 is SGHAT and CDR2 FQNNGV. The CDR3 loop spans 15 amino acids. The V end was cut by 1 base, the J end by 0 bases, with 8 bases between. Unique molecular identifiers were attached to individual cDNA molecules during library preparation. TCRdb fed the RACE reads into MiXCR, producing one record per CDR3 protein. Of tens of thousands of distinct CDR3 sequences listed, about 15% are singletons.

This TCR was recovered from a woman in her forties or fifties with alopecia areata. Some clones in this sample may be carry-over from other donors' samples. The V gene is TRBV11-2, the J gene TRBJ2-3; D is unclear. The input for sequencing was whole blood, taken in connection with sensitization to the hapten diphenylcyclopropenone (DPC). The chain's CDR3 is CASSLVPSSTDTQYF. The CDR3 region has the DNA TGTGCCAGCAGCTTAGTCCCCTCTAGCACAGATACGCAGTATTTT.